This T cell receptor (beta chain) came from a study of T cells in Graves' hyperthyroidism and ophthalmopathy. Study-wide results and limits: Expanded thyroid clonotypes (above 0.001) were mostly also found in blood.

RNA transcripts served as the template for amplifying TCR beta CDR3 regions. A first-round RT-PCR of the TCR CDR3 used the HTBI primer set. Via MiXCR, TCRdb re-called the multiplex PCR reads, giving one row per CDR3 protein. The sample holds about 640,000 distinct CDR3 sequences, around 20% seen once. Points on this clonotype: The antigen is undetermined.

With duration under 3 months, ophthalmopathy was active: Clinical Activity Score at least 3, NOSPECS at least 4. Lactation, pregnancy, other autoimmune disease or uncontrolled infection excluded patients. The authors obtained PBMCs from 7.5 to 10 ml of fresh peripheral blood. The CDR3 is 20 amino acids. Germline-derived CDR1 and CDR2 are SGHTA and FQGNSA. Trimming at V came to 5 bases and at J to 7 bases, leaving 23 bases not matched to a gene. The rearrangement links TRBV7-2 to TRBJ2-1, with 10 bases aligning to TRBD2. Sequencing was carried out using blood. The sequence came from a man between 25 and 39 years old with Graves' ophthalmopathy. This CDR3 reads CASSRPGTEVSGRAWNEQFF. DNA for the CDR3: TGTGCCAGCAGCCGCCCTGGGACAGAAGTCAGCGGGAGGGCCTGGAATGAGCAGTTCTTC.